This entry is about one TCR beta chain. Its antigen is unidentified. Clones were sequenced by immunoSEQ multiplex PCR, and TCRdb holds only the in-frame ones, with some missing. The data contain some 50,000 clones, approximately 90% of them singletons. This CDR3 spans 15 amino acids. From germline, CDR1 is LNHNV and CDR2 YYDKDF (reference sequence). The V end lost 0 bases, the J end lost 0 bases, and 6 bases lay between the germline ends. The source of the sample is a study of OX40 agonist ivuxolimab in advanced cancers. Exclusion applied to patients with autoimmune disease history or systemic immunosuppression. General study points: Within 6 weeks, CD4+ and CD8+ blood T cells expanded clonally at 0.1 to 3.0 mg/kg.

The sequence derives from an adult with an advanced solid tumor such as melanoma, head and neck, liver or kidney cancer. The genes are TRBV15 and TRBJ1-5, with a tentative D call TRBD1 (5 bases). Sequences were derived from CD4+ or CD8+ T cells sorted from blood, sampled in a trial of the OX40 agonist ivuxolimab. In nucleotides, the CDR3 is TGTGCCACCAGCAGAGACAGGGTTAGCAATCAGCCCCAGCATTTT. Amino acids: CATSRDRVSNQPQHF.